Sequencing of this T cell receptor beta chain was carried out in a study of CD8+ T cells in alopecia areata. General study results and limits: Higher clonality than in normal scalp was seen in lesional scalp, especially alopecia totalis/universalis.

RNA extraction was followed by reverse transcription into cDNA, which acted as the sequencing template. Profiled with immunoSEQ multiplex PCR; TCRdb holds only in-frame clones, not every one. This sample yields under 70,000 clones, of which around 96% are seen a single time; roughly 25% belongs to the top ten. Comments on this clone: What it binds is unknown.

Alopecia areata patients provided lesional scalp punch biopsies and peripheral blood, both collected for the study. This CDR3 has 13 residues. CDR1 is LNHNV and CDR2 is YYDKDF in the germline V gene (reference sequence). V was cut by 1 base and J by 2 bases, with 5 bases left in between. The rearrangement links TRBV15 to TRBJ2-5, with D uncertain. This sequence originates from a human donor with alopecia areata. The material was CD8+ T cells sorted from blood, obtained at week 0. CDR3 DNA sequence: TGTGCCACCAGCAGAGTAAATCAAGAGACCCAGTACTTC. Encoded protein: CATSRVNQETQYF.